This T cell receptor (beta chain) is from a study of shared clonotypes between healthy human individuals. At the level of the study: CD4 naive and memory got three plates each, CD8 naive two, CD8 memory one.

Donors included only healthy HIV-negative adults lacking recent acute infections or vaccinations. Sorted-subset replicate PCRs used 200 ng DNA, around 27,000 T cell genomes. Clones were sequenced by immunoSEQ multiplex PCR, and TCRdb holds only the in-frame ones, with some missing. The sample holds roughly 1 million clones; more than 75% are singletons and the top ten take roughly 0.56%. Trimming shortened V by 0 bases and J by 4 bases, and 5 bases separated the two germline ends. Germline V gene sequence: CDR1 SGHRS, CDR2 YFSETQ. The CDR3 totals 12 residues. Broader study findings: What limited the represented genetic and exposure-history diversity was the small number of donors.

This clone came up once. Its specificity is not known. Other DNA sequences from this sample encode an identical CDR3 as well. The chain combines TRBV5-1 with TRBJ2-7; D remains ambiguous. The origin of this receptor is a young man in good health. Some clones in this sample may be carry-over from other donors' samples. Sequencing input: memory CD4+ T cells from PBMCs. This sample's subset: CD45RA-negative fraction. CDR3 DNA sequence: TGCGCCAGCAGCTTGGGAGTTTACGAGCAGTACTTC. Translated, it gives CASSLGVYEQYF.